The 15 T cell receptor beta chains below were found in one sample sequenced in a study of blood T cell repertoires in COVID-19. This table comes from immunoSEQ multiplex PCR, and its TCRdb copy is limited to in-frame clones, with some not included. The profile shows some 240,000 clones, roughly nine tenths of them singletons. Sequenced sample: peripheral blood. The origin of the receptors is a woman aged 40 to 50 who had recovered from COVID-19.

CDR3 amino acids: CASLDRGRTDTQYF. DNA for the CDR3: TGTGCCAGCCTAGACAGGGGAAGGACAGATACGCAGTATTTT. The chain employs TRBV7-9 and TRBJ2-3, with 8 nucleotides matching TRBD1. Unmatched junction bases numbered 7, after V lost 8 bases and J lost 3 bases. This CDR3 has 14 amino acids. The germline gives CDR1 SEHNR, CDR2 FQNEAQ (reference sequence).

The J gene is TRBJ2-3, the V gene TRBV11-3; 14 bases fit TRBD2. The germline V gene encodes CDR1 SGHNT and CDR2 YENEEA. The CDR3 runs 18 residues. Losses at the gene ends were 1 base for V and 5 bases for J; bases not matched to a gene: 8. This CDR3 is CASSLGLTSGRAEDTQYF. CDR3 DNA: TGTGCCAGCAGCTTAGGGTTGACTAGCGGGAGGGCCGAAGATACGCAGTATTTT.

The CDR3 loop reads CAWTQGPLAKNIQYF. The CDR3 DNA sequence: TGTGCCTGGACACAGGGCCCGCTAGCCAAAAACATTCAGTACTTC. The chain employs TRBV30 and TRBJ2-4; perhaps TRBD1 as D (6 bases). The germline V gene has CDR1 GTSNPN and CDR2 SVGIG (reference sequence). Trimming removed 4 bases at V and 0 bases at J, with 13 bases between. The CDR3 runs to 15 residues.

The CDR3 DNA reads TGTGCCAGCAGAACTCCCGGGGTGCAAGGGGAGCTGTTTTTT. It is translated as CASRTPGVQGELFF. The rearrangement joins TRBV28 to TRBJ2-2, with D possibly matching TRBD2 (5 bases). CDR1 and CDR2 (germline): MDHEN, SYDVKM. V was pared by 6 bases and J by 8 bases, with 16 bases between. The CDR3 has 14 residues.

A word on this clone: Other DNA sequences within the sample encode an identical CDR3. As DNA, the CDR3 is TGTGCCAGCTCACCGGGACTTACTGGTAATGAGCAGTTCTTC. Translated, it gives CASSPGLTGNEQFF. This chain joins TRBV18 and TRBJ2-1, with D maybe TRBD2 (6 bases). Germline CDR1 and CDR2: KGHSH and LQKENI. Trimming cost V 3 bases and J 7 bases, with 13 bases left between them. The CDR3 is 14 residues long.

The chain is built from TRBV11-2 and TRBJ2-1, with 9 bases lining up with TRBD2. V dropped 4 bases and J dropped 6; count of bases not matched to a gene: 7. This CDR3 region has 15 residues. Germline CDR1 SGHAT, CDR2 FQNNGV. CDR3 sequence: CASSSLAGRFNEQFF. The CDR3 bases are TGTGCCAGCAGCTCGCTAGCGGGGCGCTTCAATGAGCAGTTCTTC.

V gene TRBV7-2 combines with J gene TRBJ1-5, with TRBD1 matching 8 bases. The CDR3 consists of 15 residues. The V gene end was trimmed by 2 bases and the J gene end by 4 bases; junction bases not matched to a gene: 4. Per the germline V gene, CDR1 is SGHTA and CDR2 is FQGNSA. In nucleotides, the CDR3 is TGTGCCAGCAGCTTACAGGGGGCGCATAATCAGCCCCAGCATTTT. This sequence encodes CASSLQGAHNQPQHF.

This clone appeared a few times. This chain connects TRBV19 to TRBJ2-2; 8 bases are shared with TRBD1. This CDR3 region has 13 residues. Germline V gene lookup returns CDR1 LNHDA and CDR2 SQIVND (reference sequence). V was pared by 5 bases and J by 6 bases, with 2 bases of the junction left unmatched. The CDR3 sequence is CASSGGQAGELFF. CDR3 nucleotides: TGTGCCAGTAGTGGGGGACAGGCCGGGGAGCTGTTTTTT.

This sequence joins TRBV7-9 and TRBJ2-1; possibly TRBD1 for D (5 bases). Germline CDR1 and CDR2: SEHNR and FQNEAQ (reference sequence). The CDR3 is 13 residues long. V lost 8 bases to trimming and J lost 5 bases, with 13 bases between them. The CDR3 reads CASSGQGDNEQFF. In DNA, the CDR3 is TGTGCCAGCTCCGGGCAGGGCGACAATGAGCAGTTCTTC.

The chain employs TRBV9 and TRBJ2-1, with 11 nucleotides matching TRBD2. With V trimmed by 5 bases and J by 10 bases, 11 bases remained unmatched. The length of the CDR3 is 15 residues. The germline V gene encodes CDR1 SGDLS and CDR2 YYNGEE. CDR3 region: CASSRLAGGSGEQFF. The CDR3 DNA is TGTGCCAGCAGTCGTCTAGCGGGAGGATCAGGGGAGCAGTTCTTC.

This clone was seen more than once but under ten times. The chain carries TRBV15 and TRBJ1-6, with D possibly TRBD1 on 5 matching bases. Germline V lookup: CDR1 LNHNV, CDR2 YYDKDF (reference sequence). The germline V and J ends were trimmed by 4 bases and 7 bases, with 14 bases remaining between them. The CDR3 runs 15 residues. CDR3 DNA: TGTGCCACCAGCACTCAGGCAGGGAGGAATTCACCCCTCCACTTT. This sequence encodes CATSTQAGRNSPLHF.

This clone has only one observation. The chain uses TRBV5-4 and TRBJ2-5, with 12 bases that match TRBD2. Germline trimming cut 3 bases from V and 4 bases from J; bases unmatched to any gene: 7. Germline V gives CDR1 SGHNT, CDR2 YYREEE (reference sequence). This CDR3 region has 16 residues. The CDR3 DNA reads as TGTGCCAGCAGCTCCCCCCTAGCGGGGGGGCGAGAGACCCAGTACTTC. It is translated as CASSSPLAGGRETQYF.

The CDR3 DNA is TGTGCCAGCAGCGGCGGACAGGGGTCAGGGTGGAAACTGTTTTTT. Amino acids: CASSGGQGSGWKLFF. The V and J genes are TRBV9 and TRBJ1-4; TRBD1 aligns across 9 bases. Germline assignment: CDR1 SGDLS and CDR2 YYNGEE. V trimming: 3 bases; J trimming: 11 bases; junction bases outside the gene matches: 11. This CDR3 is 15 amino acids long.

The chain employs TRBV19 and TRBJ2-3; the match to TRBD2 covers 7 bases. CDR3 length: 18 residues. Germline CDR1 and CDR2: LNHDA and SQIVND (reference sequence). Trimming cost V 1 base and J 1 base; bases outside gene matches: 11. In nucleotides, the CDR3 is TGTGCCAGTAGTATAGCGTTTAGGGCTAGCGGACGCACAGATACGCAGTATTTT. Amino acids: CASSIAFRASGRTDTQYF.

This clone appeared once. The chain couples TRBV18 to TRBJ1-3; D unresolved. Trimming cost V 4 bases and J 0 bases, with 7 bases left between them. CDR1 KGHSH and CDR2 LQKENI come from the germline V gene. The CDR3 totals 14 residues. The CDR3 DNA reads as TGTGCCAGCTCACAAGCCCTCTCTGGAAACACCATATATTTT. Translating gives CASSQALSGNTIYF. The full variable domain, in which reference TRBV18 and TRBJ1-3 provide the parts outside the CDR3, is NAGVMQNPRHLVRRRGQEARLRCSPMKGHSHVYWYRQLPEEGLKFMVYLQKENIIDESGMPKERFSAEFPKEGPSILRIQQVVRGDSAAYFCASSQALSGNTIYFGEGSWLTVV.